Described below is a single T cell receptor (beta chain) sequence and its context. Recruited during active infection, patients (from Seattle) were subsequently followed longitudinally. The sample belongs to a study of blood T cell repertoires in COVID-19. Study at large: The origin of the acute and convalescent COVID-19 samples was the United States, Italy and Spain. From T cells, B-cell-depleted T cells, or PBMCs came the material, which was cDNA or gDNA.

Authors' data handling: Researchers report that nucleated cell counts were estimated from reference gene primer amplification. The table came from immunoSEQ multiplex PCR; TCRdb's copy has only in-frame clones and leaves some out. V and J calls plus clone size are reproduced from that table; the DNA served to infer D and trimming. The data contain over 400,000 clones, 85% to 90% of them seen just once; the ten biggest clones take up roughly 8%. The length of the CDR3 is 13 residues. V lost 8 bases, J lost 1 base, and 11 bases lay in between. CDR1 and CDR2 (germline): MNHEY, SVGAGI. This receptor was taken from a woman aged 45-60 years with COVID-19, enrolled during active disease. Sequenced input: peripheral blood. The V call is TRBV6-5, the J call TRBJ1-2; D not certain. Here the CDR3 DNA reads TGTGCCAGCCATCCGGGGAGTAACTATGGCTACACCTTC. Translating it yields CASHPGSNYGYTF.